Listed here are 23 T cell receptor beta chains from one sample, sequenced in a study of blood T cells in healthy people across ages (dated by TCRdb to 2015 to 2017). The library came from 5' RACE. TCRdb records Illumina HiSeq 2500 as the sequencer. The second PCR ran for roughly 6 to 11 cycles and used a J-beta primer mix along with a sample-barcoded 5' primer. The public sequencing data were trimmed at Q25 with fastp and processed into clonotypes with MiXCR by TCRdb, which kept only in-frame beta chains. Rows are unified per CDR3 protein, each entry keeping the most common DNA and genes. Across this sample there are about 730,000 distinct CDR3 sequences, with 35% to 45% seen only once. The biggest ten clones account for 20% to 25% of the sample. Sequences were obtained from blood. These receptors originate from a woman aged 60-70 years in good health.

The chain is built from TRBV11-3 and TRBJ2-2; D is unresolved. Germline V CDR1 and CDR2: SGHNT, YENEEA. The CDR3 is 17 amino acids. V lost 0 bases, J lost 4 bases, and 15 bases lay in between. CDR3 in DNA: TGTGCCAGCAGCTTAGAAGGATTAGGGTGGGGCACCGGGGAGCTGTTTTTT. Protein sequence: CASSLEGLGWGTGELFF.

This clonotype appeared many times. CDR3 protein: CASSYVSYEQYF. The CDR3 DNA is TGTGCCAGCAGTTACGTCTCCTACGAGCAGTACTTC. This chain joins TRBV6-6 and TRBJ2-7; D ambiguous. Trimming took off 2 bases at V and 0 bases at J, with 2 bases between the two ends. This CDR3 comprises 12 residues. Looked up from germline, CDR1 is MNHNY and CDR2 is SVGAGI (reference sequence).

There are a few counts of this clonotype. The V call is TRBV5-1, the J call TRBJ1-1, with 7 positions matching TRBD1. CDR1 and CDR2 (germline): SGHRS, YFSETQ. This CDR3 has 14 amino acids. Trimming removed 2 bases from V and 5 bases from J; junction bases left unmatched: 6. This chain's CDR3 is CASSFRDSGTEAFF. DNA for the CDR3: TGCGCCAGCAGCTTCCGGGACAGCGGAACTGAAGCTTTCTTT.

This clonotype was seen once. An end of the junction does not agree with germline; a read error may underlie this. The rearrangement uses TRBV6-6 and TRBJ1-3; D gene uncertain. This CDR3 has 12 amino acids. CDR1 and CDR2 from the germline V gene are MNHNY and SVGAGI (reference sequence). CDR3 region: CASSYSGNTIYF. As DNA, the CDR3 is TGTGCCAGCAGCTACTCTGGAAACACCATATATTTT.

The V and J genes are TRBV12-3 or TRBV12-4 and TRBJ2-7, with 9 positions matching TRBD1. The DNA end is a closer match to TRBJ2-5, so the J assignment may be wrong. The CDR3 has 14 amino acids. The CDR3 DNA sequence: TGTGCCAGCAACGCCAACAGGGGGCGGGAGACCCAGTACTTC. Its translation is CASNANRGRETQYF.

In its sample, this clonotype was seen many times. The rearrangement uses TRBV6-5 and TRBJ2-3; the match to TRBD2 covers 9 bases. V dropped 0 bases and J dropped 1; count of bases not matched to a gene: 2. The length of the CDR3 is 16 residues. CDR1 MNHEY and CDR2 SVGAGI come from the germline V gene. The CDR3 DNA is TGTGCCAGCAGTTACTCAATAGCGGGAGGCACAGATACGCAGTATTTT. Translated: CASSYSIAGGTDTQYF.

In its sample, this clonotype was seen a few times. J is TRBJ2-5 and V is TRBV7-6; a possible D gene is TRBD1 (5 bases). Trimming removed 4 bases at V and 5 bases at J, with 8 bases between. Germline CDR1 reads SGHVS; CDR2 reads FNYEAQ. The CDR3 length is 12 residues. The CDR3 protein is CASSWGRETQYF. Here the CDR3 DNA reads TGTGCCAGCAGCTGGGGCAGGGAGACCCAGTACTTC.

The V gene is TRBV5-8, the J gene TRBJ1-1; 8 bases map to TRBD1. CDR3 length equals 15 residues. Germline V gene lookup returns CDR1 SGHTS and CDR2 YDEGEE. Trimming took 4 bases from V and 0 from J; bases not matched to a gene: 5. CDR3 loop: CASSTRQGMNTEAFF. The CDR3 DNA sequence: TGTGCCAGCAGCACGCGACAGGGGATGAACACTGAAGCTTTCTTT. Drawing the rest from reference TRBV5-8 and TRBJ1-1, the complete variable domain is EAGVTQSPTHLIKTRGQQATLRCSPISGHTSVYWYQQALGLGLQFLLWYDEGEERNRGNFPPRFSGRQFPNYSSELNVNALELEDSALYLCASSTRQGMNTEAFFGQGTRLTVV.

The chain combines TRBV10-3 with TRBJ1-4; D remains unclear. The V and J ends lost 4 bases and 6 bases respectively, with 6 bases between them. The CDR3 is 12 residues long. Germline V gene data show CDR1 as ENHRY and CDR2 as SYGVKD. The CDR3 DNA reads TGTGCCATCAGTGGGGCGGATGAAAAACTGTTTTTT. It encodes CAISGADEKLFF.

V gene TRBV4-3 combines with J gene TRBJ2-3, with D hard to call. The germline V gene encodes CDR1 LGHNA and CDR2 YSLEER. With 0 bases removed from V and 6 bases from J, the gap between germline ends came to 22 bases. The CDR3 spans 18 residues. CDR3 bases: TGCGCCAGCAGCCAAGATGTTAGTGGTAGGCCAGCTGAGGATACGCAGTATTTT. Its translation is CASSQDVSGRPAEDTQYF.

This clonotype appeared a few times. CDR3: CASSLAGASSGELFF. CDR3 nucleotides: TGTGCCAGCAGCTTAGCGGGGGCTAGTAGCGGGGAGCTGTTTTTT. V and J are TRBV7-2 and TRBJ2-2, with D possibly matching TRBD1 (6 bases). Germline V gene sequence: CDR1 SGHTA, CDR2 FQGNSA. V shed 0 bases and J shed 7 bases, with 12 bases lying between them. This CDR3 comprises 15 residues. Full variable domain (rest looked up from reference TRBV7-2 and TRBJ2-2): GAGVSQSPSNKVTEKGKDVELRCDPISGHTALYWYRQSLGQGLEFLIYFQGNSAPDKSGLPSDRFSAERTGGSVSTLTIQRTQQEDSAVYLCASSLAGASSGELFFGEGSRLTVL.

Here the CDR3 reads CASSYRGTDSSYEQFF. For the CDR3, the DNA is TGTGCCAGCAGTTACAGGGGGACGGATAGCTCCTACGAGCAGTTCTTC. V is TRBV6-5 and J is TRBJ2-1, with D possibly matching TRBD1 (6 bases). This CDR3 is 16 amino acids long. Germline V gene lookup returns CDR1 MNHEY and CDR2 SVGAGI. V was shortened by 2 bases and J by 10 bases, with 21 bases between the two germline ends.

This clonotype was picked up a small number of times. J is TRBJ2-2 and V is TRBV27; no clear D. Looked up from germline, CDR1 is MNHEY and CDR2 is SMNVEV (reference sequence). There are 13 residues in the CDR3. V was shortened by 3 bases and J by 4 bases, with 6 bases between the two germline ends. CDR3 sequence (DNA): TGTGCCAGCAGTTTCCACGGCACCGGGGAGCTGTTTTTT. It yields the protein CASSFHGTGELFF.

The V gene is TRBV9, the J gene TRBJ2-1; 10 bases are shared with TRBD1. Germline loops: CDR1 SGDLS, CDR2 YYNGEE. V gave up 5 bases and J gave up 3 bases; unmatched junction bases: 5. The CDR3 extends over 15 amino acids. This CDR3 is CASSSGTGDYNEQFF. The CDR3 DNA reads TGTGCCAGCAGTTCCGGGACAGGGGACTACAATGAGCAGTTCTTC.

This chain connects TRBV10-3 to TRBJ2-3, with 7 bases that match TRBD2. V shed 2 bases, J shed 3 bases, and the junction held 2 bases outside the gene matches. CDR1 and CDR2 (germline): ENHRY, SYGVKD. CDR3 length equals 14 residues. CDR3 sequence reads: CAISEGDYTDTQYF. The CDR3 coding sequence is TGTGCCATCAGTGAGGGGGACTATACAGATACGCAGTATTTT.

This clonotype was detected only a few times. The chain uses TRBV24-1 and TRBJ2-3; TRBD2 agrees at 12 bases. This CDR3 is built from 15 residues. With 9 bases clipped from V and 4 bases from J, the junction kept 7 bases outside the gene matches. Germline lookup yields CDR1 KGHDR and CDR2 SFDVKD. The CDR3 region has the DNA TGTGCCACCTCCGGACTAGCGGGATTGGCAGATACGCAGTATTTT. Translation gives CATSGLAGLADTQYF.

This clonotype was seen just once. This chain connects TRBV20-1 to TRBJ2-4; tentatively, D is TRBD1 or TRBD2 (5 bases each). Deletions cut 5 bases from V and 0 bases from J, with 11 bases between. The CDR3 is 14 amino acids. CDR1 and CDR2 from the germline V gene are DFQATT and SNEGSKA (reference sequence). CDR3 DNA: TGCAGTGCTGGAATCGGGACAGCCAAAAACATTCAGTACTTC. Amino acid sequence: CSAGIGTAKNIQYF.

The V and J genes are TRBV20-1 and TRBJ2-1; D not resolved. The CDR3 is 15 residues long. CDR1 and CDR2 (germline): DFQATT, SNEGSKA (reference sequence). V lost 1 base to trimming and J lost 0 bases, with 10 bases between them. The CDR3 DNA reads as TGCAGTGCTAGAGCGGGCGGAAACTCCTACAATGAGCAGTTCTTC. Its protein is CSARAGGNSYNEQFF.

This clonotype came up a few times. The V gene is TRBV27, the J gene TRBJ1-5; possible D gene TRBD1, 6 bases. Germline lookup yields CDR1 MNHEY and CDR2 SMNVEV (reference sequence). The CDR3 runs to 13 residues. V lost 6 bases to trimming and J lost 7 bases, with 13 bases between them. CDR3 sequence reads: CASRETGTQPQHF. The DNA for the CDR3 is TGTGCCAGCAGGGAAACAGGGACCCAGCCCCAGCATTTT.

This clonotype was counted at least ten times. The chain recombines TRBV18 with TRBJ2-7; TRBD1 agrees at 8 bases. Germline V gene sequence: CDR1 KGHSH, CDR2 LQKENI. This CDR3 is built from 14 residues. V gave up 4 bases and J gave up 1 base; unmatched junction bases: 3. The CDR3 protein is CASSQGQASYEQYF. The CDR3 bases are TGTGCCAGCTCACAGGGACAGGCTTCCTACGAGCAGTACTTC.

This clonotype was picked up a small number of times. The chain joins TRBV7-3 to TRBJ2-1; 12 nucleotides line up with TRBD2. This CDR3 spans 21 amino acids. The V segment lost 0 bases and the J segment 6 bases; nucleotides outside the gene matches: 18. Germline CDR1 is SGHTA and CDR2 is FQGTGA. DNA of the CDR3: TGTGCCAGCAGCTTAACCCCCTCGACTAGCGGGGGTGGGGTGGGGGGCAATGAGCAGTTCTTC. Encoded protein: CASSLTPSTSGGGVGGNEQFF.

The J gene is TRBJ1-1, the V gene TRBV29-1; a weak D match, TRBD1 (6 bases). This CDR3 has 15 residues. V lost 6 bases and J lost 0, with 17 bases in between. Per the germline V gene, CDR1 is SQVTM and CDR2 is ANQGSEA. Written as DNA, the CDR3 is TGCAGCGTCTCCCCTGGGCGACAGGTGAACACTGAAGCTTTCTTT. The encoded protein is CSVSPGRQVNTEAFF.

The chain links TRBV20-1 to TRBJ2-7; D possibly corresponds to TRBD2 (5 bases). CDR1 and CDR2 (germline): DFQATT, SNEGSKA (reference sequence). The V gene lost 0 bases and the J gene lost 8 bases, with 8 bases spanning the gap. There are 11 residues in the CDR3. The CDR3 region is CSARDGSQQYF. The DNA of the CDR3 is TGCAGTGCTAGAGATGGGAGTCAGCAGTACTTC.